This paragraph reports one T cell receptor (beta chain). Its antigen remains undetermined. Base qualities are missing; no much larger clone stands one base away. Distinct nucleotide sequences in the sample also encode this CDR3. V sheds 1 base and J sheds 2 bases, leaving 14 bases between their ends. Reading from cysteine to phenylalanine, the CDR3 counts 16 amino acids. Only the CDR3 DNA stays, 48 bases, in frame from base 1. As encoded in the germline V gene (reference sequence), CDR1 is MNHEY while CDR2 is SMNVEV. Receptor libraries were prepared by the immunoSEQ multiplex PCR assay. For the multiplex PCR, a mixture combining 60 forward primers for TCR Vbeta segments and 13 reverse primers for TCR Jbeta segments was used. A multiplex PCR assay on genomic DNA amplified the CDR3 region of rearranged TCR beta genes. Amplified TCR beta libraries were sequenced as 87-base-pair reads on the Illumina HiSeq System. The published analysis was carried out like this. A later analysis tallied 80 million to 95 million unique TCR beta chains across the 700 or so repertoires, and roughly 11 million of those chains were shared by two or more donors. Raw reads were error-corrected and collapsed into unique sequences with a nearest-neighbor algorithm that merged closely related sequences to remove PCR and sequencing errors. Alignment of CDR3 sequences to IMGT reference sequences was used to assign V, D and J gene segments. For a sequence to be retained, a match of at least six nucleotides to both a V gene segment and a J gene segment was required. Rearrangements were called productive when the CDR3 lacked stop codons and stayed in frame with V and J; all others were non-productive. Following IMGT convention, CDR3 was defined as the stretch from the second conserved V-encoded cysteine up to the conserved J-encoded phenylalanine. The earlier analysis of fewer than 700 of the donors excluded sequences that lacked an unambiguous match to a single V gene segment. In an earlier analysis of around 590 of the donors, a V segment was called functional when productive rearrangements were above 56.7%, and segregating when the standard deviation between donors exceeded 5%. A statistical classification framework was developed to diagnose cytomegalovirus status using the catalog of TCR beta chain sequences. In a later analysis, V and J genes were assigned by comparing TCR nucleotide sequences against IMGT/GENE-DB human TR gene sequences. The TCRdist pipeline was used in a later analysis to assign CDR3 sequences and most-parsimonious VDJ recombination scenarios. In a later analysis, each TCR beta chain was defined by its CDR3 amino acid sequence together with its V-gene family, and reads without a unique V-gene family were excluded. A later analysis removed 550 to 650 highly shared, low-generation-probability nucleotide sequences to deal with suspected cross-contamination and a sequencing artifact. For each public chain, a later analysis derived a clonal expansion index from normalized ranks of inferred template counts within each repertoire. A later analysis computed generation probabilities with a VDJ recombination model fitted to out-of-frame rearrangements, and checked the results against IGoR. Hypergeometric tests were used in a later analysis to score TCR-TCR, TCR-HLA and TCR-CMV co-occurrence, with a repertoire-size bias correction applied to the TCR pairs. In a later analysis, false discovery rates were estimated by permuting HLA or CMV assignments 20 times. In a later analysis, co-occurring TCRs were grouped with DBSCAN, and TCRdist sequence similarity was added when clustering was performed within HLA-allele-positive subsets. Repertoires with fewer than 30,000 or more than 120,000 public chains, plus five repertoires with anomalous nucleotide sharing, were excluded from co-occurrence clustering. TCRdb carries this immuneACCESS record with in-frame sequences only. Its versions omit some clonotypes, under half of them owing to an unresolved V gene in the studies checked, with the rest unexplained. D and trimming come from the DNA, and the V and J calls and clone size come from that table. The sample table lists 200,000 to 250,000 clones, about four fifths of them with a count of one. Together, the top ten hold 5% to 6% of the sample.

This entry belongs to a study of cytomegalovirus exposure and HLA in healthy donors (dated by TCRdb to 2015 to 2018). Broadly, across the study: According to an earlier analysis of 587 of the donors, about 190 million T cells yielded 120 million or so unique TCR beta sequences and 276 Gb of sequence data. An early release covering more than 500 HLA-typed donors comprised about 320 gigabases of sequencing data and 85 million or so unique TCR sequences. The genetic ancestry cluster associated with self-reported Caucasian donors included 81% of the 398 genotyped donors. The study was designed to test whether signatures of past pathogen exposure could be identified by cataloging public T cell receptors. The study profiled the T cell repertoires of approximately 700 subjects by immunosequencing and related them to cytomegalovirus serostatus. A separate validation cohort of 100 to 150 different subjects was used in addition to the approximately 670-subject first cohort. To predict cytomegalovirus infection status, the study brought together high-throughput TCR immunosequencing, statistical association of individual TCRs with disease status, and machine learning. A later analysis re-analyzed previously published TCR beta repertoires from about 600 donors and added high-resolution HLA genotyping to study TCR occurrence patterns. Rather than using new phenotypic data, the later analysis identified candidate immune exposures from TCR beta sequences and from how often those sequences occurred across donors. To decide whether each TCR beta V gene segment behaved as functional or pseudogenic, an earlier analysis of approximately 600 of the donors relied on high-throughput TCR beta sequencing. Donor age, sex, ethnicity and CMV serostatus were compiled together with the repertoire data. In a later genetic analysis, genome-wide SNP genotypes for about 55% of the roughly 670 donors were used, and that subset was treated as a discovery cohort. All discovery cohort repertoires had been generated on a single sequencing platform. HLA typing included class I and class II loci at four-digit resolution. The number of typed donors differed by locus: 629-630 for A, B, C, DRB1 and DQB1; some 500 for DQA1; approximately 600 for DPA1; and some 470 for DPB1. Because of strong linkage in the cohort, roughly five DR-DQ haplotypes were treated as single units for association and clustering. On average, roughly 240,000 unique TCR beta nucleotide sequences were sequenced per donor among some 420 genotyped donors of the cohort, with about 17% of those sequences being non-productive.

Overall study results and their limits: Correlated functional status among segregating V segments might be attributable to linkage disequilibrium, but an unknown experimental factor could not be ruled out. According to the authors, the approach could potentially be generalized to other disease states and immunological phenotypes. Seventeen rarely observed V segments, including chromosome 9 orphons, were excluded from the earlier analysis of approximately 500 of the donors because counts were too low. Sequencing depth was assumed to be roughly uniform across donors in the presence/absence analyses, though that assumption may not hold. In a later analysis, most CMV-associated TCR beta chains were found to appear HLA-restricted, with HLA associations seemingly driven largely by CMV exposure. In an earlier analysis of some 640 of the donors, most TCR beta V segments were observed in productive rearrangements about 87% or about 30% of the time, broadly matching IMGT annotations. A group of highly shared sequence variants was considered likely to be a technical artifact of the sequencing pipeline. At a false discovery rate of 0.05, a later analysis linked about 17,000 TCR beta sequences to specific HLA alleles. V-gene and J-gene trimming of TCR beta chains was associated with a missense DCLRE1C variant in a later genetic analysis, and the association was replicated in an independent cohort. In both the original and validation cohorts, the classifier was reported to diagnose cytomegalovirus status with high specificity and sensitivity. When HLA alleles, especially DR and DQ, strongly co-occurred, TCR associations were difficult to assign to individual alleles. In vitro tests confirmed that a few of the cytomegalovirus-associated TCR beta chains recognize cytomegalovirus antigens. Only TCR beta chains were sequenced in this cohort, and the absence of alpha or paired-chain data limited detectable features. Several of the top co-occurrence clusters appeared to be linked to parvovirus B19, influenza, CMV and Epstein-Barr virus, according to a later analysis. A later analysis found that TCR association rates varied across HLA loci, with DRB1 alleles showing the most associated TCRs and HLA-C alleles the fewest. Because some donors lacked HLA typing at each locus, the association tests relied only on the typed subset. Most TCR sequences were seen in very few donors, while some public TCRs were found in many individuals. The 87-base-pair reads could not distinguish some IMGT-functional V segments, including TRBV6-2 and TRBV6-3, so those segments were excluded. A later analysis found that HLA-associated TCR beta chains were more clonally expanded and had lower generation probabilities than equally common non-associated chains. Compared with the roughly 670-donor mean, donors in an Asian-associated ancestry cluster had fewer N-insertions in productive TCRs, according to a later genetic analysis. For the cohort, immune exposure information was limited to CMV serostatus. A further reported finding was that TCR beta sequences accurately predicted the HLA-A and HLA-B alleles for most subjects in the first cohort. A total of about 180 TCR beta chains were listed by the study as associated with cytomegalovirus.

The cohort was made up of about 670 healthy bone marrow donors. Cohort members were all nominally healthy when sampled, although unrecorded immune exposures were likely present. The donor was CMV seropositive and belonged to the group of 250 to 300 seropositive cohort members. A peripheral blood sample was collected from each donor, and TCR beta sequencing was performed on peripheral blood mononuclear cells. The Qiagen DNeasy Blood Extraction Kit was used to extract genomic DNA from the blood cell samples. The sequence links TRBV27 to TRBJ1-1; the D gene is perhaps TRBD1, on 5 matching bases. Material for sequencing was PBMCs. This clonotype was obtained from a woman in her forties in good health and CMV-seropositive. The CDR3 protein: CASSLLGGGRNTEAFF. The DNA sequence is as follows: TGTGCCAGCAGTTTATTGGGGGGGGGTAGAAACACTGAAGCTTTCTTT.